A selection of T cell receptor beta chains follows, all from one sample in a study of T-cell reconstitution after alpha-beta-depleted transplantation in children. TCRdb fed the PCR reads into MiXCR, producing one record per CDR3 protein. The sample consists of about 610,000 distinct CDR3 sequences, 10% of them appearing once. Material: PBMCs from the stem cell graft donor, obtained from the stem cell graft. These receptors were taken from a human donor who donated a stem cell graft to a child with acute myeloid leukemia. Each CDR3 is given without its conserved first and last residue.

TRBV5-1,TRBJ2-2,ASSRQGGFDTGELF
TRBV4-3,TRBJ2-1,ASSQERATLGNEQF
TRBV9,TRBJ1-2,ASSVVPGQGSGYT
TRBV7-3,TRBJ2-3,ASSSNAGGRTQY
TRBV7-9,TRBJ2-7,ASSLGSQGAEY
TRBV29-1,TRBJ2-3,SVEDILSLTGTSGTDTQY
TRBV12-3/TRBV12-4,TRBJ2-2,ASSFSLPSSNTGELF
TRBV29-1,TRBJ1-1,SVRWLNTEAF
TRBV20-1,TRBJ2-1,SASSGSMGEQF
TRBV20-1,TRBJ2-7,SARDGGALYEQY
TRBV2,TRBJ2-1,ASSVDSLVF
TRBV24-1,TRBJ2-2,ATSDLGANTGELF
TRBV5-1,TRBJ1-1,ASSIRDTEAF
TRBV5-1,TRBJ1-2,ASSVGTGAYGYT
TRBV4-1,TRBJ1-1,ASSQDEGTVVAF
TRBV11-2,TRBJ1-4,ASSITGAGYEKLF
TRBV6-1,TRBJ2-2,ASSGTGVNTGELF
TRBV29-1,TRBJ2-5,SVEGRVSQETQY
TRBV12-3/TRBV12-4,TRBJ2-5,ASSPTGGTQETQY
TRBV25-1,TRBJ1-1,ASSEYWDTLSTEAF
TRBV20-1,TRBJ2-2,SARGAPVNTGELF
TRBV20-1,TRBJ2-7,SARAFTGVLHEQY
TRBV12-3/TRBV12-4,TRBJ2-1,ASKQGLAGGPGEQF
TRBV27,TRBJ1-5,ASSTRQLNQPQH
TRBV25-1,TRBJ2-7,ASSDGGTSGISYEQY
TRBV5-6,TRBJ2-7,ASSLGGGTGEQY
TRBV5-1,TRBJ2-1,ASSELDRGRFNEQF
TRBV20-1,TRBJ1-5,SAGEPPTGQPQH
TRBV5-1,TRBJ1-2,ASSPGRDSRNYGYT
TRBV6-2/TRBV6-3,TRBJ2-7,ASSLGTASLYEQY
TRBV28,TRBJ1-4,ASHQGAEEKLF
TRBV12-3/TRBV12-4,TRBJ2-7,ASSLGSASGY
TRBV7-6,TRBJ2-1,ASSPYGAGDEQF
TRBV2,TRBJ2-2,ASDPGEGTGELF
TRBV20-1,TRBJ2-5,SASEIAWQETQY
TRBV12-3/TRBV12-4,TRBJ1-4,ASSLATGHLGKLF
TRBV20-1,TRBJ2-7,SARGQGVIYEQY
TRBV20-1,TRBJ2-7,SARDRTGGRYEQY
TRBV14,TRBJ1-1,ASSPRTSTEAF
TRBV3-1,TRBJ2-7,ASSSTGDEQY
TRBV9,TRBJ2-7,ASSGRGQHYEQY
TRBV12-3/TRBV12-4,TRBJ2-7,ASSLGGSNEQY
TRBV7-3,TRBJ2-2,ASSSGVTGELF
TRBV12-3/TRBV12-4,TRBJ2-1,ASCLEGLAGGGYNEQF
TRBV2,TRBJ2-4,ATGSGQTDIQY
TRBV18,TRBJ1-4,ASSGGTGTNEKLF
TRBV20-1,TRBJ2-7,SAKGGPPAEQY
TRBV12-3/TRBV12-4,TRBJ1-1,ASTPGTGTTEAF
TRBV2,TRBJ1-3,ASSENLGSGNTIY
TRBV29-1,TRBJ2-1,SVGTLGSYNEQF
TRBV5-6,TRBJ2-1,ASRTSGESSYNEQF
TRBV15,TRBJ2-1,ATSRDRSGRVNEQF